This T cell receptor beta chain was obtained from a study of cytomegalovirus exposure and HLA in healthy donors. Overall study: HLA-typed donors contributed 65 million to 85 million unique TCRs, which were held in an early data release.

PCR involved 60 Vbeta and 13 Jbeta primers. The data were produced by immunoSEQ multiplex PCR, yet TCRdb's version contains in-frame clones alone and is incomplete. The sample consists of some 130,000 clones, 75% to 85% of them appearing once. To note about this clone: Its antigen is undetermined.

Notes on the study in general: HLA alleles were associated with roughly 15,000 TCR beta sequences in a later analysis at 0.05 false discovery rate. Several of the most significant clusters appeared, in a later analysis, to be linked to common viral pathogens.

The sequenced sample was PBMCs. The TCR comes from a girl aged 2-10 years in good health and CMV-seronegative.

In DNA, the CDR3 is TGCGCCAGCAGCTTTCAAGCCCTAGAGGGCTACGAGCAGTACTTC. It is translated as CASSFQALEGYEQYF. This sequence joins TRBV5-1 and TRBJ2-7; perhaps TRBD2 as D (5 bases). The CDR3 runs 15 residues. Per germline, CDR1 SGHRS and CDR2 YFSETQ. V was pared by 2 bases and J by 3 bases, with 15 bases between.